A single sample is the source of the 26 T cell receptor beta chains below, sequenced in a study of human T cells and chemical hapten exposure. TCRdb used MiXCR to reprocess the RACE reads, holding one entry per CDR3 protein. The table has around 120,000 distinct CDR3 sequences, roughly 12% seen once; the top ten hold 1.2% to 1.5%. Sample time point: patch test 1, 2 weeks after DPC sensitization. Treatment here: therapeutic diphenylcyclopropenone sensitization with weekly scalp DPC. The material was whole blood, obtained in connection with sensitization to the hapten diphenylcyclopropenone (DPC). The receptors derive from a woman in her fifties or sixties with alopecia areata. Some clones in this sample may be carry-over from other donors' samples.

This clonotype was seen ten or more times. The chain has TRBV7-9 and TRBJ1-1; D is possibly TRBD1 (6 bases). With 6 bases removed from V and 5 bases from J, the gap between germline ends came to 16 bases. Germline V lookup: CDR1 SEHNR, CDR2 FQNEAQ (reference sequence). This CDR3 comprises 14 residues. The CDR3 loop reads CASSTGRGGTEAFF. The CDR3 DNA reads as TGTGCCAGCAGTACAGGCAGGGGAGGGACTGAAGCTTTCTTT.

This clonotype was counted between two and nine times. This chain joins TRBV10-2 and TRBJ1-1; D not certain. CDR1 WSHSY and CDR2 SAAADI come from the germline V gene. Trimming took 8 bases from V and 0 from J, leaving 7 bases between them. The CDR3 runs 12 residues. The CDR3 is CASGFLNTEAFF. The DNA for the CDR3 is TGCGCCAGCGGGTTCCTGAACACTGAAGCTTTCTTT.

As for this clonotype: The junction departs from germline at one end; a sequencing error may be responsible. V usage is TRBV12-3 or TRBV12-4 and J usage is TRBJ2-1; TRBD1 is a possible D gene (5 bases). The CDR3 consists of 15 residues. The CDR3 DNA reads TGTGCCAGCAGTCTAGGGGTCCGCTCCTTCAATGAGCAGTTCTTC. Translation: CASSLGVRSFNEQFF.

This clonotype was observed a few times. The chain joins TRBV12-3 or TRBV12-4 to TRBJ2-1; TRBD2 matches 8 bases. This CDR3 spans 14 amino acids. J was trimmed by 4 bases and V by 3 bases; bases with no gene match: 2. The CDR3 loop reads CASSFSGVYNEQFF. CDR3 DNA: TGTGCCAGCAGTTTTAGCGGGGTGTACAATGAGCAGTTCTTC.

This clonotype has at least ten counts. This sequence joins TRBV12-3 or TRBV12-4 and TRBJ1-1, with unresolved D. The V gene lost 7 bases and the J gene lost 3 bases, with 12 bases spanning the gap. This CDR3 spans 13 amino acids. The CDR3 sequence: CASNKYADTEAFF. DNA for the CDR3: TGTGCCAGCAACAAGTACGCGGACACTGAAGCTTTCTTT.

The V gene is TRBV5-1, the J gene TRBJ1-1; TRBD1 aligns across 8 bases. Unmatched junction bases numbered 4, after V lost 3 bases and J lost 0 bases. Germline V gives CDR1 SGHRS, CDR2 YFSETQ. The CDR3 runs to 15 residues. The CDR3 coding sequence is TGCGCCAGCAGCTCAGGACAGGGTATGAACACTGAAGCTTTCTTT. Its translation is CASSSGQGMNTEAFF.

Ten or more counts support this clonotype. In nucleotides, the CDR3 is TGTGCCAGCAGCCAGAACACCGGGGAGCTGTTTTTT. Translating it yields CASSQNTGELFF. This chain links TRBV3-1 with TRBJ2-2, with D unresolved. Looked up from germline, CDR1 is LGHDT and CDR2 is YNNKEL (reference sequence). Trimming took off 3 bases at V and 1 base at J, with 0 bases between the two ends. The CDR3 loop spans 12 amino acids.

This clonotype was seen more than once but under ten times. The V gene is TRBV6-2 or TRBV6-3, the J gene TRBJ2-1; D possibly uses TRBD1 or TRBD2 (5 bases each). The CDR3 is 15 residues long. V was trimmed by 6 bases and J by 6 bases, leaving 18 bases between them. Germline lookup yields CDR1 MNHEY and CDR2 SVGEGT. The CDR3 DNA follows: TGTGCCAGCAGGACCCTAGGGAAGGGGAGCAATGAGCAGTTCTTC. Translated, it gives CASRTLGKGSNEQFF.

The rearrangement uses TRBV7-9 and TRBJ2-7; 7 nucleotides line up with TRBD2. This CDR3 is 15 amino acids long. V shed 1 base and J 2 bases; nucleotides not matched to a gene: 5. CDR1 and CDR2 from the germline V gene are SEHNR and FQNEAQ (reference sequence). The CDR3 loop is CASSLEGAGPYEQYF. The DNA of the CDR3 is TGTGCCAGCAGCTTAGAGGGAGCGGGACCCTACGAGCAGTACTTC.

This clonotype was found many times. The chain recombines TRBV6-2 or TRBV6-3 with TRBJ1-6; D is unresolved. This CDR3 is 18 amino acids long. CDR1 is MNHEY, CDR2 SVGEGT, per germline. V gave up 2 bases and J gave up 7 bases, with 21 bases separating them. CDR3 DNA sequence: TGTGCCAGCAGTTACCCTAGGACGGATCCTGTTCGAAATTCACCCCTCCACTTT. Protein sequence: CASSYPRTDPVRNSPLHF.

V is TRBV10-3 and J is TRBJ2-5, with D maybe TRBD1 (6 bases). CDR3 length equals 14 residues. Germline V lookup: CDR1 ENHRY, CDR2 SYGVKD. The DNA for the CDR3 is TGTGCATCCCACCCGGACAGCCTGCGAGAGACCCAGTACTTC. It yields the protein CASHPDSLRETQYF.

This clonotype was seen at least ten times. In DNA form, the CDR3 reads TGTGCCAGCAGCAGGGGGGGGAGGTATCAGCCCCAGCATTTT. This codes for CASSRGGRYQPQHF. This sequence joins TRBV27 and TRBJ1-5, with TRBD1 matching over 7 bases. This CDR3 contains 14 residues. Germline V gene lookup returns CDR1 MNHEY and CDR2 SMNVEV (reference sequence). The ends lost 6 bases at V and 5 bases at J; junction bases unmatched: 7.

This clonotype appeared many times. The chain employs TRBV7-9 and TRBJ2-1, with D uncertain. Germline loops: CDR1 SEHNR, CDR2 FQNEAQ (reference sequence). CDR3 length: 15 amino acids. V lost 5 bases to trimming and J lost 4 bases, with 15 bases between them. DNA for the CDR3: TGTGCCAGCAGCCTAATGGCTGGAACTTACAATGAGCAGTTCTTC. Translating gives CASSLMAGTYNEQFF.

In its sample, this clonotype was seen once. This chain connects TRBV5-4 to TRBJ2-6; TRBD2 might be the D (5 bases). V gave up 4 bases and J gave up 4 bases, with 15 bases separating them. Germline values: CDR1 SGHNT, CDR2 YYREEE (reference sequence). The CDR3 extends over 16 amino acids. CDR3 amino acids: CASSPLAGNGANVLTF. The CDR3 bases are TGTGCCAGCAGCCCCCTCGCCGGGAACGGGGCCAACGTCCTGACTTTC.

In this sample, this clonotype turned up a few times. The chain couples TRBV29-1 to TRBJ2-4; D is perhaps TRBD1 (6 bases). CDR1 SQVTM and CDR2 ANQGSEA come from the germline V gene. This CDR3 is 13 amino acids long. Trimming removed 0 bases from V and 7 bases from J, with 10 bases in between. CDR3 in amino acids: CSVEESQGNIQYF. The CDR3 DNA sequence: TGCAGCGTTGAAGAGTCACAGGGTAACATTCAGTACTTC. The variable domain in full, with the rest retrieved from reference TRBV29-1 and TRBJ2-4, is SAVISQKPSRDICQRGTSLTIQCQVDSQVTMMFWYRQQPGQSLTLIATANQGSEATYESGFVIDKFPISRPNLTFSTLTVSNMSPEDSSIYLCSVEESQGNIQYFGAGTRLSVL.

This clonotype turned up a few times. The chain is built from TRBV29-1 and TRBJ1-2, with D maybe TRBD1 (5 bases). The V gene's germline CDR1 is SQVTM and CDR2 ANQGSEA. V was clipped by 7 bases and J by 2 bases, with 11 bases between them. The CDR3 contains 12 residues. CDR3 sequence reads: CSGMWGNYGYTF. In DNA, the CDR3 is TGCAGCGGCATGTGGGGCAACTATGGCTACACCTTC.

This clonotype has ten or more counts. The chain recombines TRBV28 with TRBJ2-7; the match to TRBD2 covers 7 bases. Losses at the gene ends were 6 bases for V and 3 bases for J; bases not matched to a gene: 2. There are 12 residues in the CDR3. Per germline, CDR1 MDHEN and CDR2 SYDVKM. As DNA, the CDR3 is TGTGCCAGCAGCTCGGGGGGCTACGAGCAGTACTTC. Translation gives CASSSGGYEQYF.

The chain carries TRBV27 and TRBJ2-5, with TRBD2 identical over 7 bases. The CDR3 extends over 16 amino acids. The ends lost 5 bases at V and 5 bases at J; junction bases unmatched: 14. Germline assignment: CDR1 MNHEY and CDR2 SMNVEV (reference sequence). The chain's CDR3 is CASSHFWAGVMETQYF. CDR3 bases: TGTGCCAGCAGTCACTTCTGGGCGGGAGTAATGGAGACCCAGTACTTC.

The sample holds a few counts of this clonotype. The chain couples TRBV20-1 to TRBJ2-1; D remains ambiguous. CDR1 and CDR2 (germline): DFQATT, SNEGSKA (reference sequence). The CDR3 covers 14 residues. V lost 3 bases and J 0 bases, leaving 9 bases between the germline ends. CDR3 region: CSASTQSSYNEQFF. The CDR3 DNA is TGCAGTGCTAGTACGCAGAGCTCCTACAATGAGCAGTTCTTC.

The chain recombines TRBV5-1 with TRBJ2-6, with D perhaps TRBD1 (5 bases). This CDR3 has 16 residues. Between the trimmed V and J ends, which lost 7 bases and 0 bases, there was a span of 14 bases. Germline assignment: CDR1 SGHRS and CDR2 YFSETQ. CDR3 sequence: CASRAGLNSGANVLTF. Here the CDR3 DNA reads TGCGCCAGCCGAGCAGGGCTAAACTCTGGGGCCAACGTCCTGACTTTC.

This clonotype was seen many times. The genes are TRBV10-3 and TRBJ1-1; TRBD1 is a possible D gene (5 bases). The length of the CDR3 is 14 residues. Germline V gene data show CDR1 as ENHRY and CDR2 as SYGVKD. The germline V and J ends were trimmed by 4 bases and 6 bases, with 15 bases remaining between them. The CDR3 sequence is CAISAHGPGAEAFF. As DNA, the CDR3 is TGTGCCATCAGTGCTCATGGCCCGGGGGCTGAAGCTTTCTTT.

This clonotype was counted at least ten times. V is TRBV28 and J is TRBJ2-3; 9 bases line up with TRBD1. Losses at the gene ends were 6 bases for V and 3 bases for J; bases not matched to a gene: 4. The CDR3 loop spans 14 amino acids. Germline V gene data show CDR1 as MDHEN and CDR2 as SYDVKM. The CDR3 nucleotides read TGTGCCAGCAGGGCGGGACAGGGTACAGATACGCAGTATTTT. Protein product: CASRAGQGTDTQYF.

Written as DNA, the CDR3 is TGCAGCGTCGGCGATTTAACAAACACTGAAGCTTTCTTT. It is translated as CSVGDLTNTEAFF. The chain uses TRBV29-1 and TRBJ1-1, with no clear D. The V end was cut by 6 bases, the J end by 2 bases, with 13 bases between. CDR3 length: 13 residues. CDR1 and CDR2 from the germline V gene are SQVTM and ANQGSEA.

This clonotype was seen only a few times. This CDR3 is CASSPRSGDGEKLFF. CDR3 sequence (DNA): TGCGCCAGCAGCCCAAGGTCAGGGGACGGAGAAAAACTGTTTTTT. V is TRBV4-1 and J is TRBJ1-4; perhaps TRBD1 as D (6 bases). From germline, CDR1 is MGHRA and CDR2 YSYEKL. The CDR3 contains 15 residues. The V end lost 4 bases, the J end lost 8 bases, and 17 bases lay between the germline ends.

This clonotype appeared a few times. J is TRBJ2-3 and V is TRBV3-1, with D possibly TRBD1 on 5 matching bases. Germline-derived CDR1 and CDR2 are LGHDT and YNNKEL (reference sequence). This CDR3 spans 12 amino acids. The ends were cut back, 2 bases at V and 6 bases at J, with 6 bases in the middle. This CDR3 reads CASSQNRDTQYF. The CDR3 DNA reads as TGTGCCAGCAGCCAAAACAGGGATACGCAGTATTTT.

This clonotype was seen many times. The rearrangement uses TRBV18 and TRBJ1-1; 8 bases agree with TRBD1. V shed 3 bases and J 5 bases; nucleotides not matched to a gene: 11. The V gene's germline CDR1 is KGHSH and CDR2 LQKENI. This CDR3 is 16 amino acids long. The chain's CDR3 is CASSPSTAGGRTEAFF. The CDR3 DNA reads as TGTGCCAGCTCACCCTCTACAGCAGGGGGCAGGACTGAAGCTTTCTTT.